Listed here are 4 T cell receptor beta chains from one sample, sequenced in a study of control samples from healthy donors and cancer patients. The repertoire was sequenced with immunoSEQ multiplex PCR; TCRdb's copy has only in-frame clones and lacks some. Among tens of thousands of clones listed, 93% were seen once. Sequencing was carried out using PBMCs. Receptors were obtained from a woman in her fifties or sixties with head and neck cancer.

This clone was recorded once. The chain uses TRBV19 and TRBJ1-1, with D tentatively TRBD1 (6 bases). Per the germline V gene, CDR1 is LNHDA and CDR2 is SQIVND (reference sequence). V was shortened by 6 bases and J by 0 bases, with 8 bases between the two germline ends. CDR3 length equals 13 residues. The CDR3 loop is CASSDRLNTEAFF. The DNA of the CDR3 is TGTGCCAGTAGCGACAGGCTGAACACTGAAGCTTTCTTT.

This chain connects TRBV5-1 to TRBJ1-1, with D hard to call. The CDR3 is 14 amino acids. Germline V gene data show CDR1 as SGHRS and CDR2 as YFSETQ. V lost 4 bases and J 1 base, leaving 11 bases between the germline ends. The CDR3 region is CASSRGQENTEAFF. The CDR3 DNA reads TGCGCCAGCAGCCGAGGGCAGGAGAACACTGAAGCTTTCTTT.

The V gene is TRBV24-1, the J gene TRBJ1-2; the D gene is possibly TRBD1 (5 bases). The CDR3 has 15 residues. V shed 4 bases and J shed 4 bases, with 15 bases lying between them. In germline, CDR1 is KGHDR, CDR2 SFDVKD. The CDR3 bases are TGTGCCACCAGTGACGAATCCGGGACTCTCTATGGCTACACCTTC. Translated: CATSDESGTLYGYTF.

The chain combines TRBV5-4 with TRBJ1-2; D possibly corresponds to TRBD1 (6 bases). The CDR3 spans 15 residues. V was clipped by 4 bases and J by 2 bases, with 15 bases between them. Germline CDR1 and CDR2: SGHNT and YYREEE (reference sequence). CDR3 sequence: CASSPVEGGNYGYTF. The CDR3, as DNA: TGTGCCAGCAGCCCTGTTGAAGGGGGAAACTATGGCTACACCTTC.